This TCR beta chain was observed in a study of beta chain features in type 1 diabetes. As regards this clone: What it binds is unknown.

Sequenced material consisted of expressed TCRB transcripts (all of the isolated RNA was reverse transcribed). Measured with immunoSEQ multiplex PCR; TCRdb has only the in-frame clones, and not every one. Of some 290,000 clones in the sample, roughly a quarter were seen once. CDR3 size: 14 residues. Unmatched junction bases numbered 5, after V lost 4 bases and J lost 6 bases. From germline, CDR1 is SGHRS and CDR2 YFSETQ. General observations from the study: Within each of all four CD4+ subsets, Type 1 diabetes patients had TCRB CDR3s that were moderately but significantly shorter.

Sequences were obtained from naive CD4+ T cells from blood. The V and J genes are TRBV5-1 and TRBJ2-2, with 8 bases identical to TRBD1. This TCR came from a woman aged 25 to 39 with type 1 diabetes. The CDR3 nucleotides read TGCGCCAGCAGCAACGGACAGGGTTCCGGGGAGCTGTTTTTT. This encodes CASSNGQGSGELFF.